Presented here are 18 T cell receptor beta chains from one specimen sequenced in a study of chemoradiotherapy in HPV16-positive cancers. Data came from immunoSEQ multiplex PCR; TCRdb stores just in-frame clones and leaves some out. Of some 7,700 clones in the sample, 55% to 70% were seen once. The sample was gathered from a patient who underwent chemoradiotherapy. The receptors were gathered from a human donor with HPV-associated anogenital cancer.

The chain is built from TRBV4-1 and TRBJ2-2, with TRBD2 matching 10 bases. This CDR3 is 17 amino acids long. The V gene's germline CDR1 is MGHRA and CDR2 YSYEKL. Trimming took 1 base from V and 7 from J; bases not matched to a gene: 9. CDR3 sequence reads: CASSQGASGRAGGELFF. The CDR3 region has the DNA TGCGCCAGCAGCCAAGGAGCAAGCGGGAGGGCCGGCGGGGAGCTGTTTTTT.

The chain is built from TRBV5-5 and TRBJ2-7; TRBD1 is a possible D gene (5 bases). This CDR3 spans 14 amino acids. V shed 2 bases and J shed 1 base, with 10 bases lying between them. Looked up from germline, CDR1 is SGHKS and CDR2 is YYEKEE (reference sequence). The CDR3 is CASSFGRVSYEQYV. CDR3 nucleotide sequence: TGTGCCAGCAGCTTTGGCAGGGTGTCCTACGAGCAGTACGTC.

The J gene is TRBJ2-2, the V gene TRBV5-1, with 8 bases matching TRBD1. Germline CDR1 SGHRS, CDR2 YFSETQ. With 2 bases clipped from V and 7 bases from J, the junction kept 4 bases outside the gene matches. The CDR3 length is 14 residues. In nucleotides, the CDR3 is TGCGCCAGCAGCTTAGACAGGGGAAGCGGGGAGCTGTTTTTT. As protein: CASSLDRGSGELFF.

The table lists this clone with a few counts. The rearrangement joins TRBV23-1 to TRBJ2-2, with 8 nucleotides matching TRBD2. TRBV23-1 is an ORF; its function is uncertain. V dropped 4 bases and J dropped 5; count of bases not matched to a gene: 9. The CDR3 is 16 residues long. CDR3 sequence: CASSLAGGLVTGELFF. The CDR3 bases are TGCGCCAGCAGTCTGGCGGGGGGTCTCGTTACCGGGGAGCTGTTTTTT.

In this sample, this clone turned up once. CDR3 protein: CASSLELRQPQHF. The DNA for the CDR3 is TGTGCCAGCAGCTTAGAGTTGAGGCAGCCCCAGCATTTT. V and J are TRBV7-8 and TRBJ1-5, with D hard to call. The CDR3 totals 13 residues. The V gene's germline CDR1 is SGHVS and CDR2 FQNEAQ. V shed 1 base and J shed 7 bases, with 8 bases lying between them.

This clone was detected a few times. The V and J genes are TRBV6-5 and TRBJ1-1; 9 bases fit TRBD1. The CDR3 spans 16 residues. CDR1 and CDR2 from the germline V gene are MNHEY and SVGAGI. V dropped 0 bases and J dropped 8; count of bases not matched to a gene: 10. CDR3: CASSYSLTGTGWEAFF. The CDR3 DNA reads TGTGCCAGCAGTTACTCCCTTACCGGGACAGGGTGGGAAGCTTTCTTT.

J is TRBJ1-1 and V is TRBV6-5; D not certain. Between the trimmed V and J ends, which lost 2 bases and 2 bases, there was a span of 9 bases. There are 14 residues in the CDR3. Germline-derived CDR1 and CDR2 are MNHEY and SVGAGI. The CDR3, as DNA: TGTGCCAGCAGTTACGCCGGGAGAAACACTGAAGCTTTCTTT. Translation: CASSYAGRNTEAFF.

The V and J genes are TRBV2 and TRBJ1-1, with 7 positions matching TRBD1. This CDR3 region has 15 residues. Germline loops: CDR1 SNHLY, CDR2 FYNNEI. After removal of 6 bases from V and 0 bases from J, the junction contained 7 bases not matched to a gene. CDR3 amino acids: CASSATGVVNTEAFF. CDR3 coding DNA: TGTGCCAGCAGCGCTACAGGGGTGGTGAACACTGAAGCTTTCTTT.

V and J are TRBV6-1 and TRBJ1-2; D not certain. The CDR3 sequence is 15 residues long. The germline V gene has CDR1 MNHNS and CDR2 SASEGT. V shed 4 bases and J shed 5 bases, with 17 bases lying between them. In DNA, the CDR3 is TGTGCCAGCAGTGCTTCGTTGAGCACCTATTATGGCTACACCTTC. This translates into CASSASLSTYYGYTF.

For the CDR3, the DNA is TGCGCCAGCAGCTTGAGTGGGACAGGGACCTACGAGCAGTACTTC. Translating it yields CASSLSGTGTYEQYF. V is TRBV5-1 and J is TRBJ2-7, with 9 bases aligning to TRBD1. The CDR3 contains 15 residues. V trimming: 1 base; J trimming: 2 bases; junction bases outside the gene matches: 4. Germline V gives CDR1 SGHRS, CDR2 YFSETQ. Full variable domain (remainder filled in from reference TRBV5-1 and TRBJ2-7): KAGVTQTPRYLIKTRGQQVTLSCSPISGHRSVSWYQQTPGQGLQFLFEYFSETQRNKGNFPGRFSGRQFSNSRSEMNVSTLELGDSALYLCASSLSGTGTYEQYFGPGTRLTVT.

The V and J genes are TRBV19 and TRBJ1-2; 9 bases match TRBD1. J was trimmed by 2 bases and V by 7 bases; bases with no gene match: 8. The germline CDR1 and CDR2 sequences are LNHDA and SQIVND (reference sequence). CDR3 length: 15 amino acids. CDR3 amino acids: CASIKGTGWNYGYTF. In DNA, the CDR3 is TGTGCCAGTATAAAGGGGACAGGGTGGAACTATGGCTACACCTTC.

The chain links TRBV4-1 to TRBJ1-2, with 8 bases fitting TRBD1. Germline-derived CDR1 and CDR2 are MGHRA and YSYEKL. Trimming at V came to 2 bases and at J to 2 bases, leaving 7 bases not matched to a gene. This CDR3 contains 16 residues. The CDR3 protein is CASSQPLDRANYGYTF. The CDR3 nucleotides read TGCGCCAGCAGCCAACCCTTGGACAGGGCCAACTATGGCTACACCTTC.

The CDR3 protein is CASKLRDSVFATNEKLFF. CDR3 DNA sequence: TGCGCCAGCAAGTTAAGGGACAGCGTTTTTGCAACTAATGAAAAACTGTTTTTT. J is TRBJ1-4 and V is TRBV23-1, with 7 bases matching TRBD1. TRBV23-1 is sorted into the ORF group, with uncertain function. This CDR3 contains 18 residues. The V segment lost 7 bases and the J segment 0 bases; nucleotides outside the gene matches: 14.

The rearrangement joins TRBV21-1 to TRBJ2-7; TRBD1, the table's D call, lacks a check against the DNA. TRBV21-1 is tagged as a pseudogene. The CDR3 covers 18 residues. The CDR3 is CASSKRGQSFQRSYEQYV. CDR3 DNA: TGTGCCAGCAGCAAACGGGGACAGTCTTTCCAACGATCCTACGAGCAGTACGTC.

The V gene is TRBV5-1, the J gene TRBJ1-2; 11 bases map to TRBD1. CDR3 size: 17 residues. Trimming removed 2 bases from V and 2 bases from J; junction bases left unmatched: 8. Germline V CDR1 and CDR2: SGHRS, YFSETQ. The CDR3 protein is CASSFRDRGEQNYGYTF. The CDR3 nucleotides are TGCGCCAGCAGCTTCCGGGACAGGGGGGAGCAGAACTATGGCTACACCTTC.

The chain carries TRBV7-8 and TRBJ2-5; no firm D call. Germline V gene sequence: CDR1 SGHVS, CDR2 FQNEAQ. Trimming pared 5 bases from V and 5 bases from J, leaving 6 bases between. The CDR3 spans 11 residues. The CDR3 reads CASSPRETQYF. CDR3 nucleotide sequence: TGTGCCAGCAGCCCCCGGGAGACCCAGTACTTC.

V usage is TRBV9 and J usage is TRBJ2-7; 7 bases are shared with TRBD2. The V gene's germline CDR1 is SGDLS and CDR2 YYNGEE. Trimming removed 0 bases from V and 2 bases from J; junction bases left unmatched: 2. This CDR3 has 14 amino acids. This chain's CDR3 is CASSVGGGTYEQYV. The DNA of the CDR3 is TGTGCCAGCAGCGTAGGCGGGGGTACCTACGAGCAGTACGTC.

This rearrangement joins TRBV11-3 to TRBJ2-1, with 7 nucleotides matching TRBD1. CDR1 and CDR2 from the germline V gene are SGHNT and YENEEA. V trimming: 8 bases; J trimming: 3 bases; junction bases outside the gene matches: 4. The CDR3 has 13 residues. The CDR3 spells CASFGQDYNEQFF. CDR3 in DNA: TGTGCCAGCTTCGGACAGGACTACAATGAGCAGTTCTTC. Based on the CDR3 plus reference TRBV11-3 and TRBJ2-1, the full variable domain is EAGVVQSPRYKIIEKKQPVAFWCNPISGHNTLYWYLQNLGQGPELLIRYENEEAVDDSQLPKDRFSAERLKGVDSTLKIQPAELGDSAVYLCASFGQDYNEQFFGPGTRLTVL.